These 20 T cell receptor beta chains originate from one sample sequenced in a study of technical replicates of blood from a handful of donors. TCRdb keeps only in-frame clones here, not all; method: immunoSEQ multiplex PCR. The sample carries more than 65,000 clones, roughly 92% recorded once. The material sequenced was T cells isolated from PBMCs. The receptors stem from a human donor in good health.

The CDR3 DNA sequence: TGTGCCAGCAGCCAAGCTACAGCTTATAGCAATCAGCCCCAGCATTTT. Protein product: CASSQATAYSNQPQHF. The V gene is TRBV16, the J gene TRBJ1-5; D unclear. The CDR3 spans 16 residues. Germline lookup yields CDR1 KGHSY and CDR2 FQNENV. V was clipped by 2 bases and J by 0 bases, with 11 bases between them.

The chain recombines TRBV29-1 with TRBJ2-7; D might be TRBD2 (7 bases). V lost 5 bases and J 4 bases, leaving 12 bases between the germline ends. This CDR3 is 12 amino acids long. The germline V gene encodes CDR1 SQVTM and CDR2 ANQGSEA. This CDR3 reads CSVKQGGYEQYF. CDR3 coding DNA: TGCAGCGTTAAACAGGGAGGGTACGAGCAGTACTTC.

The chain uses TRBV11-2 and TRBJ2-7, with D possibly matching TRBD2 (7 bases). The CDR3 is 18 amino acids. Germline V CDR1 and CDR2: SGHAT, FQNNGV. The V end lost 5 bases, the J end lost 6 bases, and 29 bases lay between the germline ends. The DNA of the CDR3 is TGTGCCAGCAGCCGAAATCCCCCAGTTCAGGGGTGGGAGGGCGAGCAGTACTTC. Protein sequence: CASSRNPPVQGWEGEQYF.

V usage is TRBV5-4 and J usage is TRBJ2-3; no clear D gene. This CDR3 comprises 12 residues. Germline CDR1 reads SGHNT; CDR2 reads YYREEE (reference sequence). The ends were cut back, 10 bases at V and 2 bases at J, with 11 bases in the middle. For the CDR3, the DNA is TGTGCCTGCGCGGATGTCACAGATACGCAGTATTTT. Translation gives CACADVTDTQYF.

The gene calls are TRBV10-3 and TRBJ2-5; 7 nucleotides agree with TRBD2. Germline CDR1 reads ENHRY; CDR2 reads SYGVKD. This CDR3 spans 16 amino acids. J lost 2 bases, V lost 4 bases, and 10 bases had no gene match. The CDR3, as DNA: TGTGCCATCAGTGGGGGAGGGGAACTGATGCAAGAGACCCAGTACTTC. This codes for CAISGGGELMQETQYF.

The V and J genes are TRBV28 and TRBJ2-7; D may be TRBD2 (6 bases). V was trimmed by 6 bases and J by 0 bases, leaving 12 bases between them. Germline CDR1 reads MDHEN; CDR2 reads SYDVKM. This CDR3 has 14 amino acids. The CDR3 nucleotides are TGTGCCAGCAGCGGGACTTCCCTCTCCTACGAGCAGTACTTC. Translating it yields CASSGTSLSYEQYF.

The rearrangement joins TRBV4-1 to TRBJ2-7, with 10 positions matching TRBD2. With 4 bases clipped from V and 4 bases from J, the junction kept 7 bases outside the gene matches. The germline V gene encodes CDR1 MGHRA and CDR2 YSYEKL. The CDR3 is 15 residues long. The CDR3 reads CASSRQIAGGYEQYF. CDR3 nucleotides: TGCGCCAGCAGCCGGCAGATAGCGGGAGGATACGAGCAGTACTTC.

The V call is TRBV15, the J call TRBJ2-7; D is perhaps TRBD2 (7 bases). The ends were cut back, 4 bases at V and 2 bases at J, with 18 bases in the middle. CDR1 is LNHNV and CDR2 is YYDKDF in the germline V gene (reference sequence). This CDR3 region has 16 residues. The CDR3 sequence: CATSTTRGGFPYEQYF. The CDR3, as DNA: TGTGCCACCAGCACCACTAGGGGGGGCTTTCCCTACGAGCAGTACTTC. Full variable domain (outside the CDR3, taken from reference TRBV15 and TRBJ2-7): DAMVIQNPRYQVTQFGKPVTLSCSQTLNHNVMYWYQQKSSQAPKLLFHYYDKDFNNEADTPDNFQSRRPNTSFCFLDIRSPGLGDTAMYLCATSTTRGGFPYEQYFGPGTRLTVT.

This clone was detected once. The V gene is TRBV5-1, the J gene TRBJ2-5; D uncertain. With 0 bases removed from V and 5 bases from J, the gap between germline ends came to 5 bases. The germline V gene has CDR1 SGHRS and CDR2 YFSETQ. The length of the CDR3 is 12 residues. The CDR3 spells CASSLVSETQYF. The DNA of the CDR3 is TGCGCCAGCAGCTTGGTCTCGGAGACCCAGTACTTC.

The chain has TRBV7-9 and TRBJ2-3, with 8 bases matching TRBD2. Germline-derived CDR1 and CDR2 are SEHNR and FQNEAQ (reference sequence). With V trimmed by 0 bases and J by 5 bases, 7 bases remained unmatched. CDR3 length: 16 residues. Written as DNA, the CDR3 is TGTGCCAGCAGCTTAGCTACGGGAGGGGTCGGAGATACGCAGTATTTT. It translates to CASSLATGGVGDTQYF.

The V call is TRBV9, the J call TRBJ2-3, with 7 bases aligning to TRBD1. The CDR3 length is 16 residues. In germline, CDR1 is SGDLS, CDR2 YYNGEE. With 4 bases clipped from V and 1 base from J, the junction kept 9 bases outside the gene matches. The CDR3 nucleotides are TGTGCCAGCAGCCTGAGAGGGGGCTCGCGCACAGATACGCAGTATTTT. Translation: CASSLRGGSRTDTQYF.

V is TRBV11-3 and J is TRBJ2-1; TRBD2 matches at 10 bases. CDR1 and CDR2 (germline): SGHNT, YENEEA. Trimming removed 5 bases from V and 9 bases from J; junction bases left unmatched: 10. The CDR3 has 15 residues. The DNA for the CDR3 is TGTGCCAGCAGCCCAGGAGTAGCGGGAGGCGCTGAGCAGTTCTTC. This encodes CASSPGVAGGAEQFF.

The CDR3 region is CASSLSGGIQYF. The CDR3 nucleotides read TGTGCCAGCAGCTTATCGGGGGGAATTCAGTATTTT. The rearrangement uses TRBV7-2 and TRBJ2-3, with TRBD2 matching over 7 bases. The CDR3 sequence is 12 residues long. Germline-derived CDR1 and CDR2 are SGHTA and FQGNSA. Losses at the gene ends were 2 bases for V and 12 bases for J; bases not matched to a gene: 5.

CDR3 residues: CASSAAGTGRDEQYF. As DNA, the CDR3 is TGTGCCAGCAGTGCGGCCGGGACAGGGAGGGACGAGCAGTACTTC. The chain is built from TRBV6-1 and TRBJ2-7; TRBD1 matches 9 bases. Trimming took 4 bases from V and 5 from J; bases not matched to a gene: 9. The CDR3 covers 15 residues. Germline V gene lookup returns CDR1 MNHNS and CDR2 SASEGT.

This clone was counted once. The chain links TRBV9 to TRBJ2-7, with a weak D call TRBD2 (5 bases). The CDR3 spans 14 residues. The germline V gene has CDR1 SGDLS and CDR2 YYNGEE. V lost 3 bases, J lost 4 bases, and 14 bases lay in between. The CDR3 sequence: CASSATLLGYEQYF. CDR3 nucleotides: TGTGCCAGCAGCGCGACCTTACTAGGGTACGAGCAGTACTTC.

The genes are TRBV16 and TRBJ2-1, with 8 bases lining up with TRBD1. Per the germline V gene, CDR1 is KGHSY and CDR2 is FQNENV. This CDR3 contains 15 residues. V lost 7 bases to trimming and J lost 6 bases; unmatched junction nucleotides: 11. The CDR3 loop is CASIPGQGLLNEQFF. The CDR3 DNA sequence: TGTGCCAGCATCCCCGGACAGGGTCTACTCAATGAGCAGTTCTTC.

The chain joins TRBV6-6 to TRBJ2-7; TRBD2 aligns across 11 bases. In germline, CDR1 is MNHNY, CDR2 SVGAGI (reference sequence). CDR3 size: 13 residues. Trimming removed 6 bases from V and 5 bases from J; junction bases left unmatched: 3. In nucleotides, the CDR3 is TGTGCCAGCAGCCTACTAGCGGGAGACGAGCAGTACTTC. Translating it yields CASSLLAGDEQYF.

The rearrangement links TRBV6-5 to TRBJ2-1; TRBD1 aligns across 7 bases. CDR3 length: 13 residues. Germline lookup yields CDR1 MNHEY and CDR2 SVGAGI. V was clipped by 6 bases and J by 2 bases; unmatched bases: 1. The CDR3 sequence is CASRTGPYNEQFF. CDR3 bases: TGTGCCAGCAGGACAGGGCCCTACAATGAGCAGTTCTTC.

J is TRBJ2-7 and V is TRBV10-3, with TRBD1 as a possible D gene (6 bases). With 10 bases removed from V and 5 bases from J, the gap between germline ends came to 12 bases. Germline loops: CDR1 ENHRY, CDR2 SYGVKD. The CDR3 totals 11 residues. The CDR3 here is CANGQNNEQYF. CDR3 in DNA: TGTGCCAATGGACAGAACAACGAGCAGTACTTC.

The V and J genes are TRBV7-9 and TRBJ2-2; TRBD1 matches 10 bases. The CDR3 totals 15 residues. From germline, CDR1 is SEHNR and CDR2 FQNEAQ (reference sequence). J gave up 4 bases and V 4 bases, and 3 bases lay outside the gene matches. The CDR3 spells CASSYGTGATGELFF. The CDR3 DNA sequence: TGTGCCAGCAGCTACGGGACAGGGGCCACCGGGGAGCTGTTTTTT.